This T cell receptor beta chain was captured in a study of blood T cell repertoires in COVID-19. Study-level background: T cells, B-cell-depleted T cells, or PBMCs provided the cDNA or gDNA that served as material.

The data were produced by immunoSEQ multiplex PCR, yet TCRdb's version contains in-frame clones alone and is incomplete. The sample holds about 240,000 clones, 60% to 75% seen once. The ends were cut back, 9 bases at V and 1 base at J, with 11 bases in the middle. The germline CDR1 and CDR2 sequences are KGHDR and SFDVKD. There are 13 residues in the CDR3. The chain links TRBV24-1 to TRBJ2-5; no clear D. The receptor comes from a woman of 80 years or more with acute or convalescent COVID-19. The sample consisted of peripheral blood. CDR3 in amino acids: CATAPRAQETQYF. As DNA, the CDR3 is TGTGCCACCGCCCCTCGAGCCCAAGAGACCCAGTACTTC.